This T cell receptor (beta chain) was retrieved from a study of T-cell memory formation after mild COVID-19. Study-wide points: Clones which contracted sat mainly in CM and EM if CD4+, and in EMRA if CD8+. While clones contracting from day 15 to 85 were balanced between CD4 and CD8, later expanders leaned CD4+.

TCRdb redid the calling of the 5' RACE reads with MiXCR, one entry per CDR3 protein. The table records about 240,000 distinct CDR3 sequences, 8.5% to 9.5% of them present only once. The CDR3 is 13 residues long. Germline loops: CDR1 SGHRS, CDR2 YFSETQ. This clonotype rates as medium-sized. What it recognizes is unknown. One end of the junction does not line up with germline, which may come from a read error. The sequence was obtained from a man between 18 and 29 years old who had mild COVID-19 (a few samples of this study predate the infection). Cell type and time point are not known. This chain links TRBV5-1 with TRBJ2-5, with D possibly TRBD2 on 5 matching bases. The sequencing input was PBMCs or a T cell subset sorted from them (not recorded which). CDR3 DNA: TGTGCCAGCAGCTTAGAGGGCCAAGAGACCCAGTACTTC. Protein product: CASSLEGQETQYF.